The 8 T cell receptor beta chains below come from one sample, sequenced in a study of cytomegalovirus exposure and HLA in healthy donors. Clones were read by immunoSEQ multiplex PCR, and TCRdb kept only the in-frame ones, dropping some. The sample consists of a few hundred thousand clones, roughly 90% of them appearing once. Sequenced material: PBMCs. The receptors shown here come from a woman between 18 and 30 years old in good health and CMV-seronegative.

The rearrangement uses TRBV23-1 and TRBJ2-1; D is unclear. TRBV23-1 falls under the ORF class, with uncertain function. CDR3 length equals 17 residues. Between the trimmed V and J ends, which lost 0 bases and 0 bases, there was a span of 12 bases. The CDR3 is CASSQSALSDSYNEQFF. Here the CDR3 DNA reads TGCGCCAGCAGTCAATCAGCGCTGTCGGACTCCTACAATGAGCAGTTCTTC.

The chain joins TRBV28 to TRBJ1-5, with D perhaps TRBD1 (6 bases). The CDR3 is made up of 16 amino acids. V was pared by 5 bases and J by 0 bases, with 14 bases between. In germline, CDR1 is MDHEN, CDR2 SYDVKM. The CDR3: CASSALDSYSNQPQHF. The CDR3 region has the DNA TGTGCCAGCAGTGCCCTGGACAGTTATAGCAATCAGCCCCAGCATTTT.

The chain couples TRBV5-1 to TRBJ2-5; D remains unclear. The CDR3 is 14 residues long. Trimming took off 0 bases at V and 1 base at J, with 7 bases between the two ends. The V gene's germline CDR1 is SGHRS and CDR2 YFSETQ. The CDR3 sequence: CASSLGSSQETQYF. Written as DNA, the CDR3 is TGCGCCAGCAGCTTGGGCAGTTCCCAAGAGACCCAGTACTTC. Variable domain in full (rest from reference TRBV5-1 and TRBJ2-5): KAGVTQTPRYLIKTRGQQVTLSCSPISGHRSVSWYQQTPGQGLQFLFEYFSETQRNKGNFPGRFSGRQFSNSRSEMNVSTLELGDSALYLCASSLGSSQETQYFGPGTRLLVL.

Turning to this clone: Germline and junction disagree at one end, which may indicate a read error. This chain connects TRBV4-1 to TRBJ2-3; 12 bases agree with TRBD2. The CDR3 length is 18 residues. Germline V gives CDR1 MGHRA, CDR2 YSYEKL. The CDR3 is CASSQVVGGLAGADTQYF. CDR3 sequence (DNA): TGCGCCAGCAGTCAAGTGGTAGGGGGACTAGCGGGCGCAGATACGCAGTATTTT.

The sample holds a few counts of this clone. The chain has TRBV19 and TRBJ2-1, with 8 bases matching TRBD2. The CDR3 covers 15 residues. CDR1 and CDR2 (germline): LNHDA, SQIVND (reference sequence). V was clipped by 2 bases and J by 4 bases; unmatched bases: 4. CDR3 in amino acids: CASSIQAGAYNEQFF. CDR3 coding DNA: TGTGCCAGTAGTATACAAGCGGGGGCATACAATGAGCAGTTCTTC. Together with reference TRBV19 and TRBJ2-1, the CDR3 gives the full variable domain: DGGITQSPKYLFRKEGQNVTLSCEQNLNHDAMYWYRQDPGQGLRLIYYSQIVNDFQKGDIAEGYSVSREKKESFPLTVTSAQKNPTAFYLCASSIQAGAYNEQFFGPGTRLTVL.

The chain has TRBV7-2 and TRBJ2-2, with D maybe TRBD1 (5 bases). Germline assignment: CDR1 SGHTA and CDR2 FQGNSA. There are 16 residues in the CDR3. The V end was cut by 4 bases, the J end by 1 base, with 13 bases between. In nucleotides, the CDR3 is TGTGCCAGCAGCTCCATCCAGGGATGGAACACCGGGGAGCTGTTTTTT. It is translated as CASSSIQGWNTGELFF.

This chain connects TRBV15 to TRBJ1-2; D remains ambiguous. The CDR3 is 14 residues long. Germline V CDR1 and CDR2: LNHNV, YYDKDF (reference sequence). With 1 base removed from V and 2 bases from J, the gap between germline ends came to 8 bases. CDR3 in DNA: TGTGCCACCAGCAGAGCTACAGACAACTATGGCTACACCTTC. This codes for CATSRATDNYGYTF.

The chain joins TRBV5-1 to TRBJ2-1; TRBD2 matches at 9 bases. CDR3 length: 16 residues. Germline-derived CDR1 and CDR2 are SGHRS and YFSETQ. Trimming took 0 bases from V and 0 from J; bases not matched to a gene: 1. CDR3 sequence (DNA): TGCGCCAGCAGCTTGGGCGGGGGGGCCTCCTACAATGAGCAGTTCTTC. It yields the protein CASSLGGGASYNEQFF.